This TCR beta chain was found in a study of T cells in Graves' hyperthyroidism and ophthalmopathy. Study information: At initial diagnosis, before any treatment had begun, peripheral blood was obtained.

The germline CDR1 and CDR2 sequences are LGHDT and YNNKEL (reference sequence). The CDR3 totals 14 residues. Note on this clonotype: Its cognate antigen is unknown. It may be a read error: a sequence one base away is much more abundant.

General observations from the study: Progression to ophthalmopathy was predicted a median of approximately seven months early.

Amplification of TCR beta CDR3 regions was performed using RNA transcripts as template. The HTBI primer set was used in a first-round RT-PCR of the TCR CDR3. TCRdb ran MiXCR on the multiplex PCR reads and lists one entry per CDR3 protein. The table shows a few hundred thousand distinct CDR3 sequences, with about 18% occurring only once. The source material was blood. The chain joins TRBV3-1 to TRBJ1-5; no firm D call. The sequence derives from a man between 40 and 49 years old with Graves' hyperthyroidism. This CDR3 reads CAGSQGGFAQPQHF. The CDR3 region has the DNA TGTGCCGGCAGCCAAGGAGGGTTCGCTCAGCCCCAGCATTTT. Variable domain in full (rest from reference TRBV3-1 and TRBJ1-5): DTAVSQTPKYLVTQMGNDKSIKCEQNLGHDTMYWYKQDSKKFLKIMFSYNNKELIINETVPNRFSPKSPDKAHLNLHINSLELGDSAVYFCAGSQGGFAQPQHFGDGTRLSIL.